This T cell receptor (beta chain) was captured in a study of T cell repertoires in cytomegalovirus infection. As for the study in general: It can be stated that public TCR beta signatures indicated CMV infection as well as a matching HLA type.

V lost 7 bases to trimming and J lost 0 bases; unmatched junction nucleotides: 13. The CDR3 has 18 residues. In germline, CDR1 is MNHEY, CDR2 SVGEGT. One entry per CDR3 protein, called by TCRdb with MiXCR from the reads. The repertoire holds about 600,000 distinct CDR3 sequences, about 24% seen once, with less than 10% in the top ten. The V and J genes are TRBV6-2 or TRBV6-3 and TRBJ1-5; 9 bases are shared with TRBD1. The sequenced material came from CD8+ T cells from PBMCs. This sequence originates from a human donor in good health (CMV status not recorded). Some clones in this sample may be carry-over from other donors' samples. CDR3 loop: CASKPTGGDHYSNQPQHF. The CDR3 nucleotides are TGTGCCAGCAAACCGACAGGGGGTGATCATTATAGCAATCAGCCCCAGCATTTT.